The 13 T cell receptor beta chains listed next were all sequenced from one sample in a study of T cell repertoires in cytomegalovirus infection. Each CDR3 protein is one row after TCRdb ran MiXCR on the reads. This sample yields over 150,000 distinct CDR3 sequences, of which roughly 17% are seen a single time; under 30% belongs to the top ten. Sample: CD8+ T cells from PBMCs. These receptors all come from a human donor in good health (CMV status not recorded). Some clones in this sample may be carry-over from other donors' samples.

This chain links TRBV7-9 with TRBJ1-4, with 8 bases matching TRBD1. The CDR3 length is 16 residues. V gave up 3 bases and J gave up 6 bases; unmatched junction bases: 9. CDR1 and CDR2 from the germline V gene are SEHNR and FQNEAQ (reference sequence). This CDR3 reads CASSLGGAGGHEKLFF. The CDR3 DNA sequence: TGTGCCAGCAGCTTGGGTGGTGCAGGGGGCCATGAAAAACTGTTTTTT.

This clonotype was observed a handful of times. This sequence joins TRBV20-1 and TRBJ1-1; 7 bases are shared with TRBD1. This CDR3 contains 16 residues. With 3 bases clipped from V and 3 bases from J, the junction kept 13 bases outside the gene matches. Per germline, CDR1 DFQATT and CDR2 SNEGSKA (reference sequence). The CDR3 spells CSARPGQTRRDTEAFF. As DNA, the CDR3 is TGCAGTGCTAGGCCGGGACAGACGCGAAGGGACACTGAAGCTTTCTTT.

The V call is TRBV28, the J call TRBJ1-3, with 7 bases lining up with TRBD1. The V gene's germline CDR1 is MDHEN and CDR2 SYDVKM. The CDR3 spans 16 residues. The trim removed 6 bases at V and 3 bases at J, leaving 11 bases unmatched. Here the CDR3 DNA reads TGTGCCAGCAGCTCAGCCGGGACAGACGATGGAAACACCATATATTTT. Protein product: CASSSAGTDDGNTIYF.

This clonotype was counted only a few times. The V call is TRBV7-8, the J call TRBJ1-1, with D possibly TRBD1 on 6 matching bases. CDR1 SGHVS and CDR2 FQNEAQ come from the germline V gene. The CDR3 is made up of 16 amino acids. Trimming took off 5 bases at V and 0 bases at J, with 16 bases between the two ends. CDR3 nucleotide sequence: TGTGCCAGCAGCCTCACACAGGGCCCCATGAACACTGAAGCTTTCTTT. Amino acid sequence: CASSLTQGPMNTEAFF.

V is TRBV6-2 or TRBV6-3 and J is TRBJ1-5; D is possibly TRBD1 (5 bases). The CDR3 totals 16 residues. Germline lookup yields CDR1 MNHEY and CDR2 SVGEGT. V was shortened by 7 bases and J by 7 bases, with 23 bases between the two germline ends. The CDR3 sequence is CASTTPPGRWGQPQHF. In DNA, the CDR3 is TGTGCCAGCACGACCCCCCCAGGGAGGTGGGGACAGCCCCAGCATTTT.

The CDR3 DNA reads as TGTGCCACCAGTTTACGGTATGGAAAGGGGCAGTTCTTC. This codes for CATSLRYGKGQFF. V and J are TRBV24-1 and TRBJ2-1; D call uncertain. This CDR3 has 13 residues. V gave up 6 bases and J gave up 12 bases, with 17 bases separating them. The V gene's germline CDR1 is KGHDR and CDR2 SFDVKD.

Only a few counts were recorded for this clonotype. The chain couples TRBV9 to TRBJ1-2; D call uncertain. Per germline, CDR1 SGDLS and CDR2 YYNGEE. Trimming removed 3 bases from V and 4 bases from J, with 16 bases in between. The CDR3 has 15 residues. The CDR3 loop is CASSDGIGFSYGYTF. CDR3 DNA: TGTGCCAGCAGCGACGGCATCGGCTTCTCCTATGGCTACACCTTC.

The table lists this clonotype with a few counts. The gene calls are TRBV6-5 and TRBJ1-1, with D possibly TRBD1 on 6 matching bases. The CDR3 totals 14 residues. Trimming took off 6 bases at V and 1 base at J, with 12 bases between the two ends. Germline V gene data show CDR1 as MNHEY and CDR2 as SVGAGI. CDR3 protein: CASSPGQPNTEAFF. The CDR3, as DNA: TGTGCCAGCAGCCCCGGACAGCCGAACACTGAAGCTTTCTTT.

The V and J genes are TRBV12-3 or TRBV12-4 and TRBJ1-1; 8 nucleotides agree with TRBD1. Trimming at V came to 6 bases and at J to 5 bases, leaving 8 bases not matched to a gene. The CDR3 is made up of 14 amino acids. In nucleotides, the CDR3 is TGTGCCAGCAGCCCTACAGGGGGTCGGACTGAAGCTTTCTTT. Translation: CASSPTGGRTEAFF.

This clonotype was found a few times. The CDR3 nucleotides read TGTGCCAGCAGCTTAGGTCGGACGGAGACCCAGTACTTC. It specifies CASSLGRTETQYF. The gene calls are TRBV7-9 and TRBJ2-5; D is undetermined. Trimming took 1 base from V and 5 from J, leaving 8 bases between them. Germline V gives CDR1 SEHNR, CDR2 FQNEAQ (reference sequence). The CDR3 runs 13 residues.

In this sample, this clonotype turned up many times. J is TRBJ2-1 and V is TRBV7-2; no definite D call. Germline assignment: CDR1 SGHTA and CDR2 FQGNSA. The V gene lost 7 bases and the J gene lost 4 bases, with 11 bases spanning the gap. This CDR3 contains 13 residues. CDR3 nucleotides: TGTGCCAGCACCCCACTGAGGTACAATGAGCAGTTCTTC. Encoded protein: CASTPLRYNEQFF.

This clonotype was observed a handful of times. The chain employs TRBV13 and TRBJ2-7; TRBD1 might be the D (6 bases). The CDR3 length is 13 residues. V was shortened by 3 bases and J by 6 bases, with 12 bases between the two germline ends. Germline loops: CDR1 PRHDT, CDR2 FYEKMQ (reference sequence). CDR3 sequence (DNA): TGTGCCAGCAGCTTTGGACAGAAGATCGAGCAGTACTTC. It is translated as CASSFGQKIEQYF.

This chain connects TRBV7-9 to TRBJ1-5; D call uncertain. Germline CDR1 and CDR2: SEHNR and FQNEAQ (reference sequence). The length of the CDR3 is 12 residues. V was cut by 8 bases and J by 2 bases, with 7 bases left in between. The CDR3 sequence is CASQRGNQPQHF. The CDR3 region has the DNA TGTGCCAGCCAAAGGGGCAATCAGCCCCAGCATTTT.